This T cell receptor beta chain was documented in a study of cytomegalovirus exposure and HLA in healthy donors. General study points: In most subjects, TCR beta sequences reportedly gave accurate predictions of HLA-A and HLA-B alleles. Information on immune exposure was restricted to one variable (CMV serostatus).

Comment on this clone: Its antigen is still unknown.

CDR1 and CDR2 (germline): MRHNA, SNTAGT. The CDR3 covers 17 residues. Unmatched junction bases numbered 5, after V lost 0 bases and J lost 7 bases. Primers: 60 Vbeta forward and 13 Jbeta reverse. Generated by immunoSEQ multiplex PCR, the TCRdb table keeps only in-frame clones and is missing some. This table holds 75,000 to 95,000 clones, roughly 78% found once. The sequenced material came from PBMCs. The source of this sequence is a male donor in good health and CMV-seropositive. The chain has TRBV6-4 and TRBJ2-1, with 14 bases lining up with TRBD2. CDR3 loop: CASSDSVGLAGDNEQFF. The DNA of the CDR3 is TGTGCCAGCAGTGACTCGGTGGGACTAGCGGGAGATAATGAGCAGTTCTTC.